This note documents a single T cell receptor beta chain sequence. What it binds is not known. TCRdb recomputed calls from the RT-PCR reads with MiXCR, one row per CDR3 protein. This sample has around 170,000 distinct CDR3 sequences, with around 11% found just once. Germline CDR1 LNHNV, CDR2 YYDKDF (reference sequence). Trimming removed 1 base at V and 7 bases at J, with 8 bases between. This CDR3 region has 12 residues. The sample is drawn from a study of response to subunit inactivated influenza vaccine. General observations from the study: Few additional T cells are recruited per seasonal influenza vaccination, authors suggested.

This specimen was CD8+ T cells sorted from PBMCs, taken roughly 24 months after vaccination. This rearrangement joins TRBV15 to TRBJ2-7; D ambiguous. This clonotype originated in a man aged 45 to 70 who received an inactivated influenza vaccine. The CDR3 coding sequence is TGTGCCACCAGCAGAGCTAGTTCGGAGCAGTACTTC. It is translated as CATSRASSEQYF.